One sample yielded the 20 T cell receptor beta chains listed below, sequenced in a study of early T cells in non-severe SARS-CoV-2 infection. Each CDR3 protein gets one entry after TCRdb re-called the 5' RACE reads with MiXCR. The sample has tens of thousands of distinct CDR3 sequences, around a tenth seen once; the top ten hold less than 6.5%. Material: whole blood. These receptor sequences come from an adult who was a healthcare worker with PCR-confirmed SARS-CoV-2 infection or an uninfected control (not recorded which).

The table lists this clonotype with a few counts. The chain links TRBV6-2 or TRBV6-3 to TRBJ1-1; D gene uncertain. Trimming cost V 6 bases and J 8 bases, with 13 bases left between them. The germline V gene encodes CDR1 MNHEY and CDR2 SVGEGT. The CDR3 spans 12 residues. The CDR3 region has the DNA TGTGCCAGCAGCACGGACGTCTCAGAAGCTTTCTTT. Translated: CASSTDVSEAFF.

This clonotype was detected only a few times. The V and J genes are TRBV12-3 or TRBV12-4 and TRBJ2-2; 13 bases are shared with TRBD2. J gave up 5 bases and V 6 bases, and 6 bases lay outside the gene matches. The CDR3 is 16 residues long. CDR3 sequence reads: CASSWTSGRFTGELFF. In DNA form, the CDR3 reads TGTGCCAGCAGCTGGACTAGCGGGAGATTTACCGGGGAGCTGTTTTTT.

In this sample, this clonotype turned up many times. J is TRBJ2-7 and V is TRBV19, with D unclear. Germline CDR1 LNHDA, CDR2 SQIVND (reference sequence). CDR3 length: 13 amino acids. V shed 5 bases and J shed 4 bases, with 12 bases lying between them. CDR3: CASSASRGYEQYF. The DNA of the CDR3 is TGTGCCAGTAGTGCCTCCCGTGGATACGAGCAGTACTTC.

This clonotype has just a few counts. The CDR3 region has the DNA TGTGCCATCAGTCCTACCCCCCGACTAGCGGGAGCATCAAATGAGCAGTTCTTC. As protein: CAISPTPRLAGASNEQFF. The chain couples TRBV10-3 to TRBJ2-1; 12 bases map to TRBD2. V lost 5 bases, J lost 7 bases, and 15 bases stayed unmatched. The CDR3 sequence is 18 residues long. Germline loops: CDR1 ENHRY, CDR2 SYGVKD.

This clonotype was seen a handful of times. This chain connects TRBV10-3 to TRBJ1-4, with a possible D match to TRBD1 (5 bases). V shed 6 bases and J shed 4 bases, with 9 bases lying between them. The V gene's germline CDR1 is ENHRY and CDR2 SYGVKD. The CDR3 totals 13 residues. CDR3 in amino acids: CAISQGINEKLFF. The DNA for the CDR3 is TGTGCCATCAGCCAGGGCATTAATGAAAAACTGTTTTTT.

J is TRBJ1-2 and V is TRBV24-1, with 7 bases that match TRBD1. The CDR3 runs to 15 residues. CDR1 and CDR2 (germline): KGHDR, SFDVKD. J gave up 6 bases and V 7 bases, and 13 bases lay outside the gene matches. The CDR3 sequence is CATSTRDRGVHGYTF. DNA for the CDR3: TGTGCCACCAGCACCCGGGACAGAGGGGTTCATGGCTACACCTTC.

The rearrangement joins TRBV25-1 to TRBJ2-2; 7 positions agree with TRBD1. The CDR3 consists of 15 residues. Germline CDR1 MGHDK, CDR2 SYGVNS. V shed 6 bases and J 3 bases; nucleotides not matched to a gene: 7. The CDR3 loop is CASRPVRGYTGELFF. CDR3 DNA: TGTGCCAGCAGACCGGTCAGGGGGTACACCGGGGAGCTGTTTTTT.

About this clonotype: Germline and junction disagree at one end, which may indicate a read error. The rearrangement joins TRBV13 to TRBJ1-1, with D tentatively TRBD1 (6 bases). The CDR3 runs to 14 residues. The germline CDR1 and CDR2 sequences are PRHDT and FYEKMQ (reference sequence). The CDR3 is CVSSIHRENTEAFF. The CDR3 DNA follows: TGCGTCAGCAGCATCCACAGGGAGAACACTGAAGCTTTCTTT.

This clonotype has at least ten counts. The J gene is TRBJ1-1, the V gene TRBV20-1, with 9 positions matching TRBD1. Germline assignment: CDR1 DFQATT and CDR2 SNEGSKA (reference sequence). The CDR3 is made up of 14 amino acids. The V gene end was trimmed by 0 bases and the J gene end by 8 bases; junction bases not matched to a gene: 7. The CDR3 is CSAREIRTGVEAFF. The CDR3 DNA reads as TGCAGTGCTAGAGAAATCCGGACAGGGGTAGAAGCTTTCTTT.

This clonotype was detected a few times. This chain links TRBV4-1 with TRBJ1-2; D not resolved. This CDR3 has 16 amino acids. Germline V CDR1 and CDR2: MGHRA, YSYEKL. Trimming removed 0 bases from V and 0 bases from J, with 11 bases in between. CDR3 sequence reads: CASSQDRTSANYGYTF. For the CDR3, the DNA is TGCGCCAGCAGCCAAGATCGGACGAGCGCTAACTATGGCTACACCTTC.

This chain connects TRBV5-8 to TRBJ2-7; D gene ambiguous. V was clipped by 4 bases and J by 3 bases, with 17 bases between them. This CDR3 region has 15 residues. Germline CDR1 SGHTS, CDR2 YDEGEE. The CDR3 here is CASSPSIGQSYEQYF. The CDR3 nucleotides are TGTGCCAGCAGCCCATCCATCGGGCAAAGCTACGAGCAGTACTTC. The complete variable domain, with remaining parts taken from reference TRBV5-8 and TRBJ2-7, reads EAGVTQSPTHLIKTRGQQATLRCSPISGHTSVYWYQQALGLGLQFLLWYDEGEERNRGNFPPRFSGRQFPNYSSELNVNALELEDSALYLCASSPSIGQSYEQYFGPGTRLTVT.

The chain combines TRBV11-2 with TRBJ2-2, with 11 bases matching TRBD1. The germline V gene encodes CDR1 SGHAT and CDR2 FQNNGV. This CDR3 is 18 amino acids long. V was clipped by 6 bases and J by 7 bases; unmatched bases: 16. This chain's CDR3 is CASRRDRGSGSMIGELFF. In DNA form, the CDR3 reads TGTGCCAGCAGGCGGGACAGGGGGAGCGGGAGTATGATCGGGGAGCTGTTTTTT.

Only a few counts were recorded for this clonotype. The V gene is TRBV6-6, the J gene TRBJ1-1; D is uncertain. V shed 4 bases and J shed 8 bases, with 26 bases lying between them. Germline V gene sequence: CDR1 MNHNY, CDR2 SVGAGI (reference sequence). CDR3 size: 17 residues. This CDR3 is CASSFANILAGKGEAFF. DNA of the CDR3: TGTGCCAGCAGTTTCGCTAACATCTTGGCGGGGAAGGGCGAAGCTTTCTTT.

This clonotype has a count of ten or more. DNA for the CDR3: TGCAGTGCTATCCCCGGGACAGGGGGGAACTATGGCTACACCTTC. Its protein product is CSAIPGTGGNYGYTF. The chain joins TRBV20-1 to TRBJ1-2, with 11 bases fitting TRBD1. The germline CDR1 and CDR2 sequences are DFQATT and SNEGSKA (reference sequence). CDR3 size: 15 residues. V was clipped by 4 bases and J by 2 bases; unmatched bases: 6.

This clonotype has ten or more counts. CDR3 DNA sequence: TGTGCCAGCAGCCCCTTTATCGCAGACTATGGCTACACCTTC. Its protein product is CASSPFIADYGYTF. The chain is built from TRBV7-9 and TRBJ1-2; D not resolved. The CDR3 length is 14 residues. Between the trimmed V and J ends, which lost 5 bases and 3 bases, there was a span of 13 bases. Germline assignment: CDR1 SEHNR and CDR2 FQNEAQ (reference sequence).

V gene TRBV6-2 or TRBV6-3 combines with J gene TRBJ1-2; D uncertain. From germline, CDR1 is MNHEY and CDR2 SVGEGT. The length of the CDR3 is 14 residues. Trimming cost V 6 bases and J 0 bases, with 11 bases left between them. This chain's CDR3 is CASSFPVANYGYTF. The CDR3, as DNA: TGTGCCAGCAGCTTTCCAGTAGCTAACTATGGCTACACCTTC.

Worth noting for this clonotype: A read error may account for a junction end that differs from germline. The chain combines TRBV20-1 with TRBJ2-7; TRBD2 agrees at 10 bases. The CDR3 extends over 15 amino acids. From germline, CDR1 is DFQATT and CDR2 SNEGSKA (reference sequence). In nucleotides, the CDR3 is TGCAGTGCGAGAGCGGGGGGGCTTGCTGGGGTCGAGCAGTACTTC. Its translation: CSARAGGLAGVEQYF.

A few counts support this clonotype. The chain employs TRBV10-3 and TRBJ2-1, with TRBD2 as a possible D gene (5 bases). CDR3 length: 13 residues. V lost 8 bases, J lost 5 bases, and 13 bases lay in between. The germline gives CDR1 ENHRY, CDR2 SYGVKD. The CDR3, as DNA: TGTGCCATCGGTCCTAGCAGCAACAATGAGCAGTTCTTC. Its translation: CAIGPSSNNEQFF.

This clonotype came up a few times. The rearrangement links TRBV4-1 to TRBJ2-7; D is unresolved. The CDR3 spans 13 residues. Per germline, CDR1 MGHRA and CDR2 YSYEKL. With 1 base removed from V and 4 bases from J, the gap between germline ends came to 8 bases. CDR3: CASSQAWEYEQYF. DNA for the CDR3: TGCGCCAGCAGCCAAGCTTGGGAATACGAGCAGTACTTC.

The sample holds many counts of this clonotype. V gene TRBV3-1 combines with J gene TRBJ1-1; 8 bases align to TRBD1. Germline loops: CDR1 LGHDT, CDR2 YNNKEL (reference sequence). The trim removed 4 bases at V and 10 bases at J, leaving 5 bases unmatched. The CDR3 runs to 12 residues. The CDR3 sequence: CASSPDDRGAFF. The CDR3 DNA reads as TGTGCCAGCAGCCCGGACGACAGGGGAGCTTTCTTT. The full variable domain, rest sourced from reference TRBV3-1 and TRBJ1-1, is DTAVSQTPKYLVTQMGNDKSIKCEQNLGHDTMYWYKQDSKKFLKIMFSYNNKELIINETVPNRFSPKSPDKAHLNLHINSLELGDSAVYFCASSPDDRGAFFGQGTRLTVV.